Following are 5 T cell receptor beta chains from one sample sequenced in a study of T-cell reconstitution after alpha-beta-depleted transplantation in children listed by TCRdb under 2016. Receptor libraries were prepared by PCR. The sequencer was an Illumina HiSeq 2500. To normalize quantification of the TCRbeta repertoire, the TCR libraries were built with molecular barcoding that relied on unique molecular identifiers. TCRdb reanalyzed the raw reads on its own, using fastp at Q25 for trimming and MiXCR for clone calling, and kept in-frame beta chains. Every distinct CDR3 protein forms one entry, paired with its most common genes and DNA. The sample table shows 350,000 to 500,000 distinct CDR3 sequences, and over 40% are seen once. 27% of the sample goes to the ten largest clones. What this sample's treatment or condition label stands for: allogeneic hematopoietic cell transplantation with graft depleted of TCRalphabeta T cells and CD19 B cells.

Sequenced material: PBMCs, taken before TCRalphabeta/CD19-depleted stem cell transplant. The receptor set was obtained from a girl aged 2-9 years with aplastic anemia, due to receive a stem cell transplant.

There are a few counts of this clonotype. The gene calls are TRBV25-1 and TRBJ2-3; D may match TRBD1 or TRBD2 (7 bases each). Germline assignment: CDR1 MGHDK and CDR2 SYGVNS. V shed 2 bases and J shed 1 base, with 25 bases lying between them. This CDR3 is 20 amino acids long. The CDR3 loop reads CASSEDAGGSRAGRTDTQYF. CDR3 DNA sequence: TGTGCCAGCAGTGAAGACGCAGGGGGAAGTAGAGCGGGACGCACAGATACGCAGTATTTT.

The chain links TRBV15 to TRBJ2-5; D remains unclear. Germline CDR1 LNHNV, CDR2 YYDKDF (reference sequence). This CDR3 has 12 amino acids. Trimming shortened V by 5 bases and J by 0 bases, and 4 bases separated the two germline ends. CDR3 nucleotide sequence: TGTGCCACCAGCCTGTACCAAGAGACCCAGTACTTC. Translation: CATSLYQETQYF.

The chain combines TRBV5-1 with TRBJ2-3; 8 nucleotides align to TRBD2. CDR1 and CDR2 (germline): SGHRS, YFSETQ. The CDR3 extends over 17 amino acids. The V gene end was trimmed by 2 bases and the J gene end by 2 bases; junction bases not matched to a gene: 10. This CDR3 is CASSFRGSGTNTDTQYF. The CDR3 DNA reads TGCGCCAGCAGCTTCAGGGGTAGCGGGACCAACACAGATACGCAGTATTTT.

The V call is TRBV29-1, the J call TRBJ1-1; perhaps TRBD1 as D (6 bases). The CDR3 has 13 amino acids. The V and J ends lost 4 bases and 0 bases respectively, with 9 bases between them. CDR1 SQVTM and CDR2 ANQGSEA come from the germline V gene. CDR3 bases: TGCAGCGTTGCGGGGGGCCTGAACACTGAAGCTTTCTTT. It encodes CSVAGGLNTEAFF.

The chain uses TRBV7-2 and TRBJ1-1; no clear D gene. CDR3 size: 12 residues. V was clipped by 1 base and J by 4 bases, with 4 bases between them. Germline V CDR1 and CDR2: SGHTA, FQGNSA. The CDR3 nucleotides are TGTGCCAGCAGCTTAGGGGTCACTGAAGCTTTCTTT. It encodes CASSLGVTEAFF.